The source of this TCR beta chain is a study of cytomegalovirus exposure and HLA in healthy donors. General study findings and limits: The study recorded 150 to 200 TCR beta chains that were cytomegalovirus-associated.

As regards this clone: Its antigen is not known.

The CDR3 consists of 17 residues. Trimming took 1 base from V and 2 from J; bases not matched to a gene: 3. CDR1 is SEHNR, CDR2 FQNEAQ, per germline (reference sequence). Vbeta (60) and Jbeta (13) primers were used in the PCR. Assay used: immunoSEQ multiplex PCR; TCRdb lists only in-frame clones, some missing. Among over 80,000 clones listed, roughly two thirds were seen once. This chain uses TRBV7-9 with TRBJ2-2; 11 bases are a match to TRBD2. This TCR derives from a man aged 40-49 years in good health and CMV-seronegative. The source material was PBMCs. The CDR3 here is CASSLGLAGGNTGELFF. As DNA, the CDR3 is TGTGCCAGCAGCTTAGGCCTAGCGGGGGGAAACACCGGGGAGCTGTTTTTT.